The T cell receptor (beta chain) described here comes from a study of T cells after yellow fever vaccination. Trimming took 5 bases from V and 1 from J, leaving 14 bases between them. There are 16 residues in the CDR3. Germline-derived CDR1 and CDR2 are SGHAT and FQNNGV. A few counts support this clonotype. TCRdb processed the 5' RACE reads anew with MiXCR; each CDR3 protein has one entry. The table shows just over 250,000 distinct CDR3 sequences, with about 5.2% occurring only once. The rearrangement joins TRBV11-2 to TRBJ2-2, with a tentative D call TRBD1 (5 bases). The source material was CD4+ T cells sorted from PBMCs, sampled on the day of the yellow fever booster vaccination. The source of this sequence is a man younger than 35 who received the YFV17D yellow fever vaccine. CDR3 sequence reads: CASSHQTQGNTGELFF. For the CDR3, the DNA is TGTGCCAGCAGCCACCAGACCCAGGGGAACACCGGGGAGCTGTTTTTT.